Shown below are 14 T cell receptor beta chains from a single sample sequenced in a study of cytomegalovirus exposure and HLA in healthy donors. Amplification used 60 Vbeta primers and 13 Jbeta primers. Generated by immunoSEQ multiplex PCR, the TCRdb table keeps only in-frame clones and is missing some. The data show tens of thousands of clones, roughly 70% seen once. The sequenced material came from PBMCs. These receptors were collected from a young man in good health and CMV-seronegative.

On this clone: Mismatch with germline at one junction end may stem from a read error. The CDR3 loop is CASSLDPPGAGGTGELFF. DNA of the CDR3: TGTGCTAGCAGCTTAGACCCCCCAGGGGCGGGGGGCACCGGGGAGCTGTTTTTT. The chain combines TRBV7-7 with TRBJ2-2; 8 bases are shared with TRBD2. Germline V gene sequence: CDR1 SSHAT, CDR2 FNYEAQ (reference sequence). CDR3 length: 18 amino acids.

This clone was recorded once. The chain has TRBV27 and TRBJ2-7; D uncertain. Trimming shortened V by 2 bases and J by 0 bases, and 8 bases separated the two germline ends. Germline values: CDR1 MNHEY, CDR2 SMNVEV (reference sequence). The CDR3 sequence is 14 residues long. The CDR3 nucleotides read TGTGCCAGCAGTTTAAGAGGAACCTCCTACGAGCAGTACTTC. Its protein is CASSLRGTSYEQYF.

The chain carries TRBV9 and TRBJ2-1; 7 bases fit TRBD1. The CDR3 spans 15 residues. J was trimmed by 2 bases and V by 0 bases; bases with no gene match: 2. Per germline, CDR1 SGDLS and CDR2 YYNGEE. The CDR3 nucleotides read TGTGCCAGCAGCGTAGTAGGGACAGCCTACAATGAGCAGTTCTTC. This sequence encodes CASSVVGTAYNEQFF.

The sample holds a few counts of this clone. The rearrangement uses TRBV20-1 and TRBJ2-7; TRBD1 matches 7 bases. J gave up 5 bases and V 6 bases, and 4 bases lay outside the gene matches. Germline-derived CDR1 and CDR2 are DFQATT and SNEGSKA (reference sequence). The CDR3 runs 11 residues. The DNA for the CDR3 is TGCAGTGCCGACAGGGCGGACGAGCAGTACTTC. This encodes CSADRADEQYF.

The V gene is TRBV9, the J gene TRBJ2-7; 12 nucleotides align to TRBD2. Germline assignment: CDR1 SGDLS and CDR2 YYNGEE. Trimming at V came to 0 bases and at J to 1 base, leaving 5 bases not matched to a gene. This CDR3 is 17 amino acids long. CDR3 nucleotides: TGTGCCAGCAGCGTAGCCCCCGGACTAGCGGGGTCCTACGAGCAGTACTTC. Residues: CASSVAPGLAGSYEQYF.

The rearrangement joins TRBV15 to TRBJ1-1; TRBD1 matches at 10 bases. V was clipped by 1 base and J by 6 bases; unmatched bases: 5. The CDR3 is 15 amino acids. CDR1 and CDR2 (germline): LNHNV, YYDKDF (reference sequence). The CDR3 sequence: CATSRVGQGKAEAFF. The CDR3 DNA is TGTGCCACCAGCAGAGTGGGACAGGGGAAGGCTGAAGCTTTCTTT.

CDR3 residues: CASSQGRQGWEQYF. The DNA of the CDR3 is TGCGCCAGCAGCCAGGGACGGCAGGGGTGGGAGCAGTACTTC. J is TRBJ2-7 and V is TRBV4-1; TRBD1 might be the D (6 bases). The CDR3 is made up of 14 amino acids. V was pared by 3 bases and J by 7 bases, with 16 bases between. From germline, CDR1 is MGHRA and CDR2 YSYEKL.

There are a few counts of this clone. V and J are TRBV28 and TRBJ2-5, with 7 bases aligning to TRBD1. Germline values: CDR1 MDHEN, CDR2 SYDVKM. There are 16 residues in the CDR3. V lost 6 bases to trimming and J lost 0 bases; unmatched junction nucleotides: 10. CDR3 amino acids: CASRVRGQPYQETQYF. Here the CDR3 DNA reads TGTGCCAGCAGGGTCCGGGGACAGCCGTACCAAGAGACCCAGTACTTC.

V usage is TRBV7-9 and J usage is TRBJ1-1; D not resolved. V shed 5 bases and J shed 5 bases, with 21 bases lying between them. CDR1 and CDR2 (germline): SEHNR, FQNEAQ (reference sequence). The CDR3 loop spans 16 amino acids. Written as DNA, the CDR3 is TGTGCCAGCAGCACACCGGGTCCCCCAGCTAAAACTGAAGCTTTCTTT. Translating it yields CASSTPGPPAKTEAFF.

The chain's CDR3 is CASRRDYNEQFF. CDR3 in DNA: TGTGCCAGCAGGAGGGACTACAATGAGCAGTTCTTC. The genes are TRBV27 and TRBJ2-1; tentative D call: TRBD2 (5 bases). With 6 bases removed from V and 3 bases from J, the gap between germline ends came to 6 bases. The CDR3 spans 12 residues. Germline V gene lookup returns CDR1 MNHEY and CDR2 SMNVEV (reference sequence).

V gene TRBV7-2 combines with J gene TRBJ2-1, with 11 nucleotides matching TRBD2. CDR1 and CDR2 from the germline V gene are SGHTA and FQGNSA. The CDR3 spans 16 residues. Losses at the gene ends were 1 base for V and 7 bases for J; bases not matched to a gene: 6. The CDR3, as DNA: TGTGCCAGCAGCTTAGTACCCCTAGCGGGGGGTAATGAGCAGTTCTTC. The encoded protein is CASSLVPLAGGNEQFF.

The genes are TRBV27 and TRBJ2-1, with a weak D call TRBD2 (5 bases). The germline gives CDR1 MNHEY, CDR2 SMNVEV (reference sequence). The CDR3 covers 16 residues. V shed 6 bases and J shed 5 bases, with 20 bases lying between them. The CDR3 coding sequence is TGTGCCAGCAGCCCCCTTTTGGTTCCAGCGGACAATGAGCAGTTCTTC. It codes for CASSPLLVPADNEQFF.

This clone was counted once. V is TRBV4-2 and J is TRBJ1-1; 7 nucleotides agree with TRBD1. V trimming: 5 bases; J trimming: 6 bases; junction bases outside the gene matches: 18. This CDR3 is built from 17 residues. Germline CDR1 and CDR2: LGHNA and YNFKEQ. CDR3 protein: CASSELIFIQGGAEAFF. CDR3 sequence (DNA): TGTGCCAGCAGCGAACTTATTTTTATTCAGGGGGGCGCTGAAGCTTTCTTT.

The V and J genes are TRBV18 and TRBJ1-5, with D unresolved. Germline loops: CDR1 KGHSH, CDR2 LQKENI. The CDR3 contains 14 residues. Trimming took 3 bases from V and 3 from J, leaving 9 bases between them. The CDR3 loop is CASSPTHLNQPQHF. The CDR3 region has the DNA TGTGCCAGCTCACCTACACACCTCAATCAGCCCCAGCATTTT.